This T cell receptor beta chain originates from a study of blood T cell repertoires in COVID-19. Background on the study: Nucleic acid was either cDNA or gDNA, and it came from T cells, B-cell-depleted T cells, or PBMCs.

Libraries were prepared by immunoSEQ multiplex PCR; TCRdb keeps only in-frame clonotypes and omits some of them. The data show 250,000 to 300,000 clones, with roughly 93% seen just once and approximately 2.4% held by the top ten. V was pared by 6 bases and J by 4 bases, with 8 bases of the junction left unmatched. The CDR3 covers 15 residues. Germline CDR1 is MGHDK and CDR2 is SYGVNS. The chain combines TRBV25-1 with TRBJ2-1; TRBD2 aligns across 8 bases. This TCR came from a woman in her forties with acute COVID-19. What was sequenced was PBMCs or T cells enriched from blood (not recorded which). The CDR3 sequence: CASRGGSGAYNEQFF. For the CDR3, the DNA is TGTGCCAGCAGGGGAGGTAGCGGGGCATACAATGAGCAGTTCTTC.